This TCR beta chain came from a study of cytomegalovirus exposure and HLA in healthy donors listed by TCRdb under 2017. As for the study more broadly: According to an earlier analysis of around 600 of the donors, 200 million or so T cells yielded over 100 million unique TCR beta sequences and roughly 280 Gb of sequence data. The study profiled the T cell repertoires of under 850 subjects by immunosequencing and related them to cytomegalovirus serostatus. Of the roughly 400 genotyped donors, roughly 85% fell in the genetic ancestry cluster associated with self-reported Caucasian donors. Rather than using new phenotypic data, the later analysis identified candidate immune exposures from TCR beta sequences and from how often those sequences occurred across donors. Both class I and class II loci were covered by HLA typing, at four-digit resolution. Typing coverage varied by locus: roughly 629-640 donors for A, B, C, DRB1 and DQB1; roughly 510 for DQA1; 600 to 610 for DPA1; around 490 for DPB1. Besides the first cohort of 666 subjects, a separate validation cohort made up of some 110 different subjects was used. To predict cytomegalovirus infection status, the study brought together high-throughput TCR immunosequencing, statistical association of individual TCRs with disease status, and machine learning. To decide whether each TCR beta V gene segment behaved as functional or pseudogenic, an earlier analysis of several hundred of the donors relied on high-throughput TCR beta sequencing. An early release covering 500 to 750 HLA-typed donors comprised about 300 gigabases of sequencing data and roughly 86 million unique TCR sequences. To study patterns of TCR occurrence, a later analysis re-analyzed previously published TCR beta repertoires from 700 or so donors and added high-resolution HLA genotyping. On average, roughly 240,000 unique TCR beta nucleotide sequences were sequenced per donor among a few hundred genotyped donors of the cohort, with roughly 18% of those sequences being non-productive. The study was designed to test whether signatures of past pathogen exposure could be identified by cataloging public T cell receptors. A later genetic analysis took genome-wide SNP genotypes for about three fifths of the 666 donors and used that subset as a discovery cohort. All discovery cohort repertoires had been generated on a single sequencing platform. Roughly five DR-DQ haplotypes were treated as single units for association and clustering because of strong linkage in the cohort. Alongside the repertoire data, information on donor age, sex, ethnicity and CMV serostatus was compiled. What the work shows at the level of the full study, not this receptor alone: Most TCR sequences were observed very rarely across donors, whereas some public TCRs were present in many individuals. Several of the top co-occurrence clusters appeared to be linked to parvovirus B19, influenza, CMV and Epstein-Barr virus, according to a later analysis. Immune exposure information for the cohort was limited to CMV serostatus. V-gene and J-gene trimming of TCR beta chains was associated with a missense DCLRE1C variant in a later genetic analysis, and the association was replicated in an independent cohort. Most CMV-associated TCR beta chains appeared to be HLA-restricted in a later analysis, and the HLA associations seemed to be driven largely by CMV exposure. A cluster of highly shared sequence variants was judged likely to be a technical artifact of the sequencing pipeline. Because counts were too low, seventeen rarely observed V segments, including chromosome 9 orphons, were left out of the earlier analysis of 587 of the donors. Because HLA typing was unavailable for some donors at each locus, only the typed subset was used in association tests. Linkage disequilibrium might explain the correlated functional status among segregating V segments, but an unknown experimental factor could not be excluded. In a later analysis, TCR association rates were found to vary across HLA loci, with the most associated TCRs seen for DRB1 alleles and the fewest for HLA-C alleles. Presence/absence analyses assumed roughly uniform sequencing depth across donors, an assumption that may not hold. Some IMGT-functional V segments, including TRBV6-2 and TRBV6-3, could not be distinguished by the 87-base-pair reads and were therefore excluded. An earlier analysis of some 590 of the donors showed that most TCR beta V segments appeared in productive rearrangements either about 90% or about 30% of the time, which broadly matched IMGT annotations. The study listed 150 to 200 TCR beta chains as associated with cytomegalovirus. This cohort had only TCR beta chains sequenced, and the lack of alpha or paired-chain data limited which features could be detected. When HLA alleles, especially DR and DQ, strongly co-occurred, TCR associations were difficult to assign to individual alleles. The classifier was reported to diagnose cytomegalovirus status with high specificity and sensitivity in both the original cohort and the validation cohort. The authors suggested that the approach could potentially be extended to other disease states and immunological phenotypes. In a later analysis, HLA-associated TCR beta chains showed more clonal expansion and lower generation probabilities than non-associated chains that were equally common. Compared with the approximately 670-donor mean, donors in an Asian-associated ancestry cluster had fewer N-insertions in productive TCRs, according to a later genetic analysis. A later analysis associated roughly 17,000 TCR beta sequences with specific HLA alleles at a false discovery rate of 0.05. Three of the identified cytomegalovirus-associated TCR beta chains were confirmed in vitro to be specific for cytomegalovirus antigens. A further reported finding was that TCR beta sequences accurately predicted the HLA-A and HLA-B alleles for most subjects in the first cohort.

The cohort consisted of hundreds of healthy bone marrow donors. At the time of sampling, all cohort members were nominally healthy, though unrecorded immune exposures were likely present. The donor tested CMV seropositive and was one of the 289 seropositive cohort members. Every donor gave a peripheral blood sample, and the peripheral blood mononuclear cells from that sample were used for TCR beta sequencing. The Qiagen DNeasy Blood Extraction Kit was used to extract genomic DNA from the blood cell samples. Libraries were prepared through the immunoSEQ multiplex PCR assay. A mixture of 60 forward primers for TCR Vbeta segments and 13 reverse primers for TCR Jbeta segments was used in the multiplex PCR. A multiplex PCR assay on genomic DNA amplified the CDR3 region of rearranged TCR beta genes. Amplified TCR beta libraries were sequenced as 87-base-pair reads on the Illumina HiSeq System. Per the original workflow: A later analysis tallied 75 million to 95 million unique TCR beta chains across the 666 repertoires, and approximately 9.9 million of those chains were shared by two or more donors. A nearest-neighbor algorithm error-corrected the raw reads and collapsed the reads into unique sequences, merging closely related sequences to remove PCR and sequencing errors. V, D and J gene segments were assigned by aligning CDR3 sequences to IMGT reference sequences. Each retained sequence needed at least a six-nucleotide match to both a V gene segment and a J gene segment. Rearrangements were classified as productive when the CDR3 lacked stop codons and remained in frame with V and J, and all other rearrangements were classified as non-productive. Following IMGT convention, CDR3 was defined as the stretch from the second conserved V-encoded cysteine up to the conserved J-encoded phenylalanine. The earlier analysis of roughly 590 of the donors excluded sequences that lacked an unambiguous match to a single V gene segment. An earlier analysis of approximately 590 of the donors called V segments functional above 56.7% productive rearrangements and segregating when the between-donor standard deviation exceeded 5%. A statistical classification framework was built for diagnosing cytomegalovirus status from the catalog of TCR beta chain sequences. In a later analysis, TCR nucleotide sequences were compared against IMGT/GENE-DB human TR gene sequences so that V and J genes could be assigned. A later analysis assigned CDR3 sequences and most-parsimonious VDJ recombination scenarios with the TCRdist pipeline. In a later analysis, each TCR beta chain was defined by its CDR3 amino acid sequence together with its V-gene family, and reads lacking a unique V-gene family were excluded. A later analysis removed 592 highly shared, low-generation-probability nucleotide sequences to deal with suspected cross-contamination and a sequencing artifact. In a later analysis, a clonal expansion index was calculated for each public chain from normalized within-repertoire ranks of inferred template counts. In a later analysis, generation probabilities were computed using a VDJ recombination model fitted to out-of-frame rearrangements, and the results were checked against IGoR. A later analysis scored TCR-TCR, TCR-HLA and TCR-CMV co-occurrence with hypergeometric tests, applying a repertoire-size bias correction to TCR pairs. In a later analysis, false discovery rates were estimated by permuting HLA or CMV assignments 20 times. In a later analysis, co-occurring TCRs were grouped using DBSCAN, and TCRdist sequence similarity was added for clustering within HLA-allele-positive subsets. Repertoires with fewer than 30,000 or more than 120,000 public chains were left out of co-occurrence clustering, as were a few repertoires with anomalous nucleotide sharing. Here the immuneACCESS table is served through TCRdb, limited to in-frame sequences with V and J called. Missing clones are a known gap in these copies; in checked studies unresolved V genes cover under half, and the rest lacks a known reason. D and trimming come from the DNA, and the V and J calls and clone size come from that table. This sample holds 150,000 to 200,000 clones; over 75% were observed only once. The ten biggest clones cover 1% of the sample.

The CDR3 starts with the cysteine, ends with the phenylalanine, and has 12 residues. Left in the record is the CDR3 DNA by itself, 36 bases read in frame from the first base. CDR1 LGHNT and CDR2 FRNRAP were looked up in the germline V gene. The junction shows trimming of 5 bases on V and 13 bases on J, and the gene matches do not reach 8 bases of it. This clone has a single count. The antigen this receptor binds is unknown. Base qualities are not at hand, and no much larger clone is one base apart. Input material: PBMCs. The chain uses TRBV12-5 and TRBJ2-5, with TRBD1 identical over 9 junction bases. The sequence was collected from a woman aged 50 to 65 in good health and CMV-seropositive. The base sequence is TGTGCTAGTGGTCTCGACAGGGGGGCCCCGTACTTC. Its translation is CASGLDRGAPYF.